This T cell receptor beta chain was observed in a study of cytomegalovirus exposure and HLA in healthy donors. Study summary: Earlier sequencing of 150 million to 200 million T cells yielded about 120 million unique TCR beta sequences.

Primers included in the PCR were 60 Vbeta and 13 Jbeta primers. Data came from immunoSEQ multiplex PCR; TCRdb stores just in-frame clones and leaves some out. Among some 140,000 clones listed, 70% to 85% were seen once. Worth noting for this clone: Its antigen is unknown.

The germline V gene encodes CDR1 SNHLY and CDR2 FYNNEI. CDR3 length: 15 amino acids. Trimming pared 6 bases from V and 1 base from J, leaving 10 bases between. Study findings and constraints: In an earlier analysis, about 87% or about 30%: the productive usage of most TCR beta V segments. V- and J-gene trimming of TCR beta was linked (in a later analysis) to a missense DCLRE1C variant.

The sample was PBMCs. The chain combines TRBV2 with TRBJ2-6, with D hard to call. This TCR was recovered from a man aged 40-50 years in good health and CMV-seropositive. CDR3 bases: TGTGCCAGCAGGGTTGGCCAATCTGGGGCCAACGTCCTGACTTTC. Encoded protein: CASRVGQSGANVLTF.